One sample yielded the 24 T cell receptor beta chains listed below, sequenced in a study of blood T cell repertoires in COVID-19. Sequencing was performed with immunoSEQ multiplex PCR; in TCRdb, only in-frame clones are kept and a portion is missing. The data show over 100,000 clones, with around 90% seen just once and about 2.9% held by the top ten. The sequenced material came from peripheral blood. The receptors stem from a man aged 50 to 60 with active or convalescent COVID-19.

The sample holds one count of this clone. This chain joins TRBV5-4 and TRBJ2-3, with TRBD2 matching 11 bases. Germline lookup yields CDR1 SGHNT and CDR2 YYREEE (reference sequence). Germline trimming cut 5 bases from V and 2 bases from J; bases unmatched to any gene: 4. The CDR3 consists of 15 residues. CDR3 sequence reads: CASRGTSGITDTQYF. CDR3 coding DNA: TGTGCCAGCAGGGGGACTAGCGGTATCACAGATACGCAGTATTTT.

The chain couples TRBV3-1 (or the pseudogene TRBV3-2) to TRBJ2-5, with D possibly being TRBD1 (6 bases). The ends were cut back, 3 bases at V and 3 bases at J, with 8 bases in the middle. Germline loops: CDR1 LGHDT, CDR2 YNNKEL (reference sequence). CDR3 length: 13 residues. CDR3 residues: CASSHRGEETQYF. The CDR3 coding sequence is TGTGCCAGCAGCCACAGGGGTGAAGAGACCCAGTACTTC.

The V gene is TRBV19, the J gene TRBJ1-4, with a weak D call TRBD1 (5 bases). Germline lookup yields CDR1 LNHDA and CDR2 SQIVND (reference sequence). V lost 1 base to trimming and J lost 7 bases, with 13 bases between them. CDR3 length equals 15 residues. The CDR3 spells CASSIAGGAIEKLFF. CDR3 DNA sequence: TGTGCCAGTAGTATAGCCGGGGGAGCAATTGAAAAACTGTTTTTT.

The CDR3 nucleotides read TGTGCCATCAGTGAGGCAGGGGGTGATCAGCCCCAGCATTTT. As protein: CAISEAGGDQPQHF. The chain employs TRBV10-3 and TRBJ1-5; 7 bases align to TRBD1. V was pared by 2 bases and J by 5 bases, with 3 bases of the junction left unmatched. Germline lookup yields CDR1 ENHRY and CDR2 SYGVKD. The CDR3 has 14 residues.

The chain employs TRBV9 and TRBJ1-4; tentatively, D is TRBD1 (6 bases). Germline V gene lookup returns CDR1 SGDLS and CDR2 YYNGEE. This CDR3 contains 14 residues. V dropped 3 bases and J dropped 14 bases, with 20 bases sitting between them. The CDR3 loop reads CASSEGLQGLGLFF. CDR3 bases: TGTGCCAGCAGCGAGGGACTACAGGGATTAGGGCTGTTTTTT.

The chain couples TRBV3-1 (or the pseudogene TRBV3-2) to TRBJ1-2; 7 nucleotides align to TRBD1. Germline loops: CDR1 LGHDT, CDR2 YNNKEL (reference sequence). V dropped 1 base and J dropped 9; count of bases not matched to a gene: 5. The CDR3 consists of 13 residues. CDR3 protein: CASSQATGSRYTF. The CDR3 DNA is TGTGCCAGCAGCCAAGCGACAGGGAGTCGCTACACCTTC.

The gene calls are TRBV7-2 and TRBJ2-3; TRBD1 aligns across 8 bases. This CDR3 has 16 residues. Looked up from germline, CDR1 is SGHTA and CDR2 is FQGNSA. The ends lost 5 bases at V and 1 base at J; junction bases unmatched: 8. Written as DNA, the CDR3 is TGTGCCAGCAGCATCCTCCCGGGACAGGGCACAGATACGCAGTATTTT. The encoded protein is CASSILPGQGTDTQYF.

V gene TRBV10-3 combines with J gene TRBJ1-6; D gene uncertain. The V gene's germline CDR1 is ENHRY and CDR2 SYGVKD. Trimming cost V 6 bases and J 7 bases, with 7 bases left between them. The CDR3 runs 12 residues. The CDR3 DNA reads TGTGCCATCAGGACGGGGAATTCACCCCTCCACTTT. Protein sequence: CAIRTGNSPLHF.

A few counts support this clone. This chain connects TRBV4-1 to TRBJ2-1, with TRBD2 matching over 10 bases. Germline assignment: CDR1 MGHRA and CDR2 YSYEKL. V was clipped by 3 bases and J by 5 bases; unmatched bases: 4. The CDR3 consists of 15 residues. CDR3 sequence: CASSHGTSVDNEQFF. CDR3 nucleotide sequence: TGCGCCAGCAGCCACGGGACTAGCGTCGACAATGAGCAGTTCTTC.

The J gene is TRBJ2-7, the V gene TRBV7-2; tentative D call: TRBD1 (6 bases). Trimming took 6 bases from V and 2 from J, leaving 14 bases between them. Germline V gene data show CDR1 as SGHTA and CDR2 as FQGNSA. The CDR3 consists of 14 residues. The CDR3 region is CASRLNRETYEQYF. For the CDR3, the DNA is TGTGCCAGCAGACTTAACAGGGAAACCTACGAGCAGTACTTC. Drawing the rest from reference TRBV7-2 and TRBJ2-7, the complete variable domain is GAGVSQSPSNKVTEKGKDVELRCDPISGHTALYWYRQSLGQGLEFLIYFQGNSAPDKSGLPSDRFSAERTGGSVSTLTIQRTQQEDSAVYLCASRLNRETYEQYFGPGTRLTVT.

V is TRBV27 and J is TRBJ1-1, with 7 bases identical to TRBD1. Germline CDR1 is MNHEY and CDR2 is SMNVEV (reference sequence). Losses at the gene ends were 6 bases for V and 3 bases for J; bases not matched to a gene: 7. This CDR3 is 14 amino acids long. The DNA for the CDR3 is TGTGCCAGCAGCGGACCGGGACAGCACACTGAAGCTTTCTTT. Translating it yields CASSGPGQHTEAFF.

The rearrangement links TRBV14 to TRBJ1-6; D gene ambiguous. The ends were cut back, 6 bases at V and 8 bases at J, with 14 bases in the middle. Germline CDR1 is SGHDN and CDR2 is FVKESK. The CDR3 extends over 14 amino acids. The CDR3 DNA reads as TGTGCCAGCAGTAGAGGAGGGTTGGATTCACCCCTCCACTTT. Amino acid sequence: CASSRGGLDSPLHF.

This rearrangement joins TRBV27 to TRBJ2-6; 7 bases line up with TRBD1. This CDR3 has 18 residues. From germline, CDR1 is MNHEY and CDR2 SMNVEV (reference sequence). V lost 6 bases, J lost 2 bases, and 13 bases stayed unmatched. DNA for the CDR3: TGTGCCAGCAGGGGGTGGGACAGCAAAATACCTGGGGCCAACGTCCTGACTTTC. Its translation: CASRGWDSKIPGANVLTF.

The chain links TRBV14 to TRBJ2-3; TRBD1 might be the D (6 bases). V lost 8 bases and J 4 bases, leaving 16 bases between the germline ends. The CDR3 length is 14 residues. Germline V gene data show CDR1 as SGHDN and CDR2 as FVKESK. The CDR3 sequence is CASRPGHGADTQYF. The CDR3 DNA follows: TGTGCCAGCCGACCGGGACATGGGGCAGATACGCAGTATTTT.

The V gene is TRBV15, the J gene TRBJ2-1; TRBD1 agrees at 7 bases. The V gene's germline CDR1 is LNHNV and CDR2 YYDKDF (reference sequence). The length of the CDR3 is 18 residues. V lost 1 base to trimming and J lost 4 bases; unmatched junction nucleotides: 13. In DNA, the CDR3 is TGTGCCACCAGCAGAGCAGGTCCTACAGGGGCTCCTTACAATGAGCAGTTCTTC. Amino acid sequence: CATSRAGPTGAPYNEQFF.

The CDR3 DNA is TGTGCCAGCAGTATCCCCATAGCTAGTACTAGCACAGATACGCAGTATTTT. Translation: CASSIPIASTSTDTQYF. The chain combines TRBV2 with TRBJ2-3, with unresolved D. The CDR3 has 17 amino acids. The germline V gene encodes CDR1 SNHLY and CDR2 FYNNEI. Trimming shortened V by 5 bases and J by 0 bases, and 18 bases separated the two germline ends. Based on the CDR3 plus reference TRBV2 and TRBJ2-3, the full variable domain is EPEVTQTPSHQVTQMGQEVILRCVPISNHLYFYWYRQILGQKVEFLVSFYNNEISEKSEIFDDQFSVERPDGSNFTLKIRSTKLEDSAMYFCASSIPIASTSTDTQYFGPGTRLTVL.

This CDR3 reads CASSLRAGWNEQYF. The CDR3 DNA reads TGTGCCAGCAGCTTAAGGGCAGGGTGGAATGAGCAGTACTTC. The rearrangement uses TRBV7-2 and TRBJ2-7; possibly TRBD1 for D (5 bases). In germline, CDR1 is SGHTA, CDR2 FQGNSA. The CDR3 consists of 14 residues. With 2 bases removed from V and 7 bases from J, the gap between germline ends came to 15 bases.

The rearrangement links TRBV5-1 to TRBJ2-7; 8 nucleotides agree with TRBD1. This CDR3 is 16 amino acids long. Germline values: CDR1 SGHRS, CDR2 YFSETQ. The V and J ends lost 0 bases and 1 base, in that order; junction bases with no gene match: 6. CDR3 region: CASSLGRQGTSYEQYF. CDR3 DNA: TGCGCCAGCAGCTTGGGCCGACAGGGGACTTCCTACGAGCAGTACTTC.

The V and J genes are TRBV5-6 and TRBJ1-1; the D gene is possibly TRBD1 (5 bases). Germline lookup yields CDR1 SGHDT and CDR2 YYEEEE. The CDR3 loop spans 16 amino acids. Trimming took 4 bases from V and 1 from J, leaving 17 bases between them. The CDR3 nucleotides read TGTGCCAGCAGCCGGTATAGGGGTTTGGAGAACACTGAAGCTTTCTTT. Its protein is CASSRYRGLENTEAFF.

V and J are TRBV5-1 and TRBJ1-6; D might be TRBD1 (6 bases). Per the germline V gene, CDR1 is SGHRS and CDR2 is YFSETQ. Trimming left V 4 bases short and J 6 bases short, with 11 bases between. CDR3 size: 14 residues. CDR3 residues: CASSPGQTNSPLHF. The DNA for the CDR3 is TGCGCCAGCAGCCCGGGACAAACTAATTCACCCCTCCACTTT.

This clone was seen a handful of times. V gene TRBV7-9 combines with J gene TRBJ2-2, with a tentative D call TRBD1 (5 bases). Between the trimmed V and J ends, which lost 3 bases and 5 bases, there was a span of 13 bases. In germline, CDR1 is SEHNR, CDR2 FQNEAQ (reference sequence). This CDR3 has 15 amino acids. DNA for the CDR3: TGTGCCAGCAGCTTCCAAGGGGATGAGACCGGGGAGCTGTTTTTT. Translating gives CASSFQGDETGELFF. Together with reference TRBV7-9 and TRBJ2-2, the CDR3 gives the full variable domain: DTGVSQNPRHKITKRGQNVTFRCDPISEHNRLYWYRQTLGQGPEFLTYFQNEAQLEKSRLLSDRFSAERPKGSFSTLEIQRTEQGDSAMYLCASSFQGDETGELFFGEGSRLTVL.

The chain couples TRBV5-6 to TRBJ1-5, with D perhaps matching TRBD1 (5 bases). The CDR3 extends over 14 amino acids. Germline lookup yields CDR1 SGHDT and CDR2 YYEEEE. Trimming left V 0 bases short and J 4 bases short, with 8 bases between. The CDR3 DNA sequence: TGTGCCAGCAGCTTGGTTGACAGTAATCAGCCCCAGCATTTT. Protein: CASSLVDSNQPQHF.

J is TRBJ2-1 and V is TRBV11-2; D gene uncertain. Germline V CDR1 and CDR2: SGHAT, FQNNGV. CDR3 length: 12 residues. V was cut by 2 bases and J by 8 bases, with 7 bases left in between. CDR3 in amino acids: CASSLNTHEQFF. DNA of the CDR3: TGTGCCAGCAGCTTAAACACCCATGAGCAGTTCTTC.

This clone was seen only once. The rearrangement uses TRBV6-5 and TRBJ2-3; possible D gene TRBD2, 6 bases. The CDR3 contains 13 residues. The V end lost 2 bases, the J end lost 7 bases, and 10 bases lay between the germline ends. The germline gives CDR1 MNHEY, CDR2 SVGAGI. DNA of the CDR3: TGTGCCAGCAGTTACCCGGGAGACAATACGCAGTATTTT. This gives the protein CASSYPGDNTQYF.